This TCR beta chain was recorded in a study of control samples from healthy donors and cancer patients. Unmatched junction bases numbered 1, after V lost 2 bases and J lost 4 bases. The germline V gene encodes CDR1 SQVTM and CDR2 ANQGSEA. CDR3 length: 14 amino acids. Generated by immunoSEQ multiplex PCR, the TCRdb table keeps only in-frame clones and is missing some. This table holds about 130,000 clones, roughly 91% found once. Input material: PBMCs. The TCR comes from a man over 45 with head and neck cancer. The chain recombines TRBV29-1 with TRBJ2-2, with 10 bases that match TRBD1. As DNA, the CDR3 is TGCAGCGTTGAACGGACAGGGGGCACCGGGGAGCTGTTTTTT. Translating it yields CSVERTGGTGELFF.